This T cell receptor (beta chain) stems from a study of blood T cell repertoires in COVID-19. This clone was detected once. Profiling relied on immunoSEQ multiplex PCR, and the TCRdb table lists in-frame clones only, not all of them. The data contain around 310,000 clones, over 85% of them singletons. V gave up 5 bases and J gave up 3 bases; unmatched junction bases: 11. Germline lookup yields CDR1 MNHEY and CDR2 SMNVEV (reference sequence). The CDR3 contains 17 residues. This receptor was taken from a woman between 25 and 40 years old who had recovered from COVID-19. The sequencing sample was made of PBMCs or T cells enriched from blood (not recorded which). The rearrangement links TRBV27 to TRBJ2-7, with TRBD2 matching over 12 bases. The CDR3 is CASSLHGLAGSNYEQYF. The CDR3 DNA is TGTGCCAGCAGTCTACACGGACTAGCGGGATCAAACTACGAGCAGTACTTC.